The 13 T cell receptor beta chains below were found in one sample sequenced in a study of cytomegalovirus exposure and HLA in healthy donors. Only in-frame clones appear in the TCRdb table, and some are missing; sequencing was by immunoSEQ multiplex PCR. The sample records 140,000 to 150,000 clones, about 95% being singletons. The sample comprised PBMCs. The receptor source for this set is a man aged 18-30 years in good health and CMV-seropositive.

This rearrangement joins TRBV7-9 to TRBJ1-1; possibly TRBD1 for D (5 bases). The V end was cut by 2 bases, the J end by 9 bases, with 16 bases between. The CDR3 runs 14 residues. CDR1 and CDR2 from the germline V gene are SEHNR and FQNEAQ (reference sequence). The DNA of the CDR3 is TGTGCCAGCAGCTTAACCGGGGGTTTGGTTAAAGCTTTCTTT. As protein: CASSLTGGLVKAFF.

The chain is built from TRBV5-6 and TRBJ1-5; D is unresolved. The CDR3 has 12 amino acids. The V end lost 4 bases, the J end lost 5 bases, and 7 bases lay between the germline ends. From germline, CDR1 is SGHDT and CDR2 YYEEEE. The CDR3 sequence is CASSGGDQPQHF. The CDR3 coding sequence is TGTGCCAGCAGCGGCGGGGATCAGCCCCAGCATTTT. Using reference TRBV5-6 and TRBJ1-5 for the parts outside the CDR3, the full variable domain is DAGVTQSPTHLIKTRGQQVTLRCSPKSGHDTVSWYQQALGQGPQFIFQYYEEEERQRGNFPDRFSGHQFPNYSSELNVNALLLGDSALYLCASSGGDQPQHFGDGTRLSIL.

J is TRBJ1-5 and V is TRBV18, with D possibly TRBD1 on 6 matching bases. Germline CDR1 reads KGHSH; CDR2 reads LQKENI. Deletions cut 3 bases from V and 0 bases from J, with 15 bases between. The CDR3 extends over 17 amino acids. CDR3 nucleotide sequence: TGTGCCAGCTCACCTCCAGGGGTCGGAATTAGCAATCAGCCCCAGCATTTT. Encoded protein: CASSPPGVGISNQPQHF.

The V call is TRBV6-1, the J call TRBJ2-7; D might be TRBD2 (6 bases). CDR3 length: 14 residues. V gave up 3 bases and J gave up 7 bases, with 16 bases separating them. CDR1 and CDR2 from the germline V gene are MNHNS and SASEGT. CDR3 sequence reads: CASSDRDFLGEQYF. CDR3 DNA sequence: TGTGCCAGCAGTGATAGGGACTTCCTCGGGGAGCAGTACTTC.

The chain has TRBV5-1 and TRBJ2-6; D perhaps matches TRBD2 (6 bases). The germline CDR1 and CDR2 sequences are SGHRS and YFSETQ. Trimming removed 7 bases at V and 0 bases at J, with 14 bases between. The CDR3 loop spans 16 amino acids. The DNA for the CDR3 is TGCGCCAGCGATTGGACGGGAGCCTCTGGGGCCAACGTCCTGACTTTC. It encodes CASDWTGASGANVLTF.

This clone has more than one count but fewer than ten. The chain uses TRBV18 and TRBJ1-4; TRBD1 matches at 9 bases. J gave up 8 bases and V 3 bases, and 7 bases lay outside the gene matches. The CDR3 runs 15 residues. Germline V lookup: CDR1 KGHSH, CDR2 LQKENI. In DNA form, the CDR3 reads TGTGCCAGCTCACCGCTGGGACAGGGAGGAGAAAAACTGTTTTTT. This gives the protein CASSPLGQGGEKLFF.

The chain joins TRBV5-5 to TRBJ2-7; possibly TRBD1 for D (5 bases). CDR1 SGHKS and CDR2 YYEKEE come from the germline V gene (reference sequence). The V and J ends lost 1 base and 1 base respectively, with 6 bases between them. This CDR3 comprises 13 residues. The CDR3 nucleotides read TGTGCCAGCAGCTTGCAGGGATCCTACGAGCAGTACTTC. Translating it yields CASSLQGSYEQYF.

This chain connects TRBV2 to TRBJ1-6; TRBD1 matches 8 bases. V dropped 6 bases and J dropped 8; count of bases not matched to a gene: 12. Germline CDR1 SNHLY, CDR2 FYNNEI. This CDR3 contains 16 residues. CDR3 loop: CASSPPAGGQDSPLHF. CDR3 DNA: TGTGCCAGCAGCCCACCCGCAGGGGGCCAGGATTCACCCCTCCACTTT.

The rearrangement uses TRBV28 and TRBJ1-2; the match to TRBD1 covers 8 bases. This CDR3 spans 11 amino acids. Germline loops: CDR1 MDHEN, CDR2 SYDVKM. J lost 6 bases, V lost 10 bases, and 4 bases had no gene match. CDR3 residues: CAIQGAHGYTF. The CDR3 nucleotides are TGTGCCATCCAGGGGGCGCATGGCTACACCTTC.

The rearrangement links TRBV6-6 to TRBJ2-5; 8 bases are a match to TRBD1. With V trimmed by 2 bases and J by 1 base, 3 bases remained unmatched. Germline V gene sequence: CDR1 MNHNY, CDR2 SVGAGI (reference sequence). The CDR3 is 15 residues long. CDR3 nucleotide sequence: TGTGCCAGCAGTTACCCGACAGGGGCCCAAGAGACCCAGTACTTC. Its translation is CASSYPTGAQETQYF.

The V call is TRBV6-1, the J call TRBJ2-3; 8 bases fit TRBD1. V shed 6 bases and J 0 bases; nucleotides not matched to a gene: 5. This CDR3 region has 15 residues. Germline CDR1 is MNHNS and CDR2 is SASEGT. The chain's CDR3 is CASRRDRISTDTQYF. CDR3 in DNA: TGTGCCAGCAGACGGGACAGGATCAGCACAGATACGCAGTATTTT.

This chain joins TRBV7-2 and TRBJ1-4; TRBD1 matches at 10 bases. The germline V gene has CDR1 SGHTA and CDR2 FQGNSA. The junction had 2 bases not matched to a gene; V was cut back by 0 bases and J by 7 bases. The CDR3 totals 15 residues. CDR3 loop: CASSLAGTGVEKLFF. For the CDR3, the DNA is TGTGCCAGCAGCTTAGCGGGGACAGGGGTTGAAAAACTGTTTTTT.

The chain employs TRBV15 and TRBJ1-5, with D perhaps TRBD1 (6 bases). Germline CDR1 is LNHNV and CDR2 is YYDKDF (reference sequence). Trimming pared 4 bases from V and 4 bases from J, leaving 8 bases between. This CDR3 is 13 amino acids long. The CDR3 sequence: CATSTGTNQPQHF. CDR3 in DNA: TGTGCCACCAGCACAGGGACAAATCAGCCCCAGCATTTT.